The 14 T cell receptor beta chains in this list originate from one sample, sequenced in a study of CD8 T cells in Susac syndrome. An amount of RNA that ranged from roughly 0.5 to 1 ug was reverse transcribed with random hexamers. TCRdb recomputed calls from the immunoSEQ multiplex PCR reads with MiXCR, one row per CDR3 protein. This table holds fewer than 150,000 distinct CDR3 sequences, about 90% found once. Sequencing was done on a sample of CD8+ T cells from PBMCs. The receptor source for this set is a human donor with multiple sclerosis.

The chain joins TRBV15 to TRBJ2-7, with D hard to call. The CDR3 covers 14 residues. Germline V gene sequence: CDR1 LNHNV, CDR2 YYDKDF (reference sequence). Deletions cut 3 bases from V and 0 bases from J, with 9 bases between. The CDR3 sequence: CATSSDTDSYEQYF. The CDR3, as DNA: TGTGCCACCAGCAGCGATACGGACTCCTACGAGCAGTACTTC.

This clonotype has a single count. This rearrangement joins TRBV30 to TRBJ2-7, with D possibly TRBD2 on 5 matching bases. Germline CDR1 is GTSNPN and CDR2 is SVGIG (reference sequence). The CDR3 consists of 14 residues. Trimming took 5 bases from V and 0 from J, leaving 14 bases between them. The chain's CDR3 is CAWADWLSSYEQYF. The CDR3 bases are TGTGCCTGGGCGGACTGGTTGAGCTCCTACGAGCAGTACTTC.

This chain uses TRBV19 with TRBJ1-1, with 7 bases that match TRBD1. V lost 4 bases and J lost 4; bases outside the gene matches: 3. Germline CDR1 LNHDA, CDR2 SQIVND (reference sequence). The CDR3 contains 13 residues. CDR3 sequence: CASSTGQATEAFF. The CDR3 bases are TGTGCCAGTAGTACCGGACAGGCCACTGAAGCTTTCTTT.

This clonotype was detected only a few times. The chain links TRBV5-1 to TRBJ2-1; D gene uncertain. The CDR3 has 17 amino acids. The germline V gene has CDR1 SGHRS and CDR2 YFSETQ. Trimming removed 2 bases from V and 8 bases from J, with 23 bases in between. The chain's CDR3 is CASSFEGAFRKTDEQFF. The CDR3 DNA reads TGCGCCAGCAGCTTTGAAGGAGCATTCAGAAAAACGGATGAGCAGTTCTTC.

The chain has TRBV12-3 or TRBV12-4 and TRBJ2-2, with TRBD2 as a possible D gene (5 bases). The ends were cut back, 6 bases at V and 1 base at J, with 12 bases in the middle. The CDR3 has 15 residues. This CDR3 is CASRYSDLNTGELFF. CDR3 nucleotide sequence: TGTGCCAGCAGATATAGCGACCTGAACACCGGGGAGCTGTTTTTT.

This chain links TRBV6-1 with TRBJ1-2; D remains unclear. The germline CDR1 and CDR2 sequences are MNHNS and SASEGT. The CDR3 runs to 14 residues. V lost 1 base, J lost 3 bases, and 9 bases lay in between. The CDR3: CASSEEPGYYGYTF. The CDR3 DNA sequence: TGTGCCAGCAGTGAAGAACCGGGCTACTATGGCTACACCTTC.

The chain joins TRBV7-9 to TRBJ2-5, with D possibly matching TRBD2 (5 bases). V was clipped by 2 bases and J by 3 bases, with 13 bases between them. Germline assignment: CDR1 SEHNR and CDR2 FQNEAQ (reference sequence). CDR3 length: 15 amino acids. The CDR3 is CASSLLVSGKETQYF. For the CDR3, the DNA is TGTGCCAGCAGCTTATTAGTCAGCGGAAAAGAGACCCAGTACTTC.

The J gene is TRBJ2-3, the V gene TRBV15, with 8 positions matching TRBD2. The CDR3 contains 15 residues. CDR1 is LNHNV and CDR2 is YYDKDF in the germline V gene (reference sequence). J lost 0 bases, V lost 4 bases, and 3 bases had no gene match. CDR3 residues: CATSTQRGSTDTQYF. The CDR3 DNA follows: TGTGCCACCAGCACCCAGCGGGGGAGCACAGATACGCAGTATTTT.

This clonotype was counted between two and nine times. The chain links TRBV6-2 or TRBV6-3 to TRBJ2-7; D not resolved. The germline gives CDR1 MNHEY, CDR2 SVGEGT. With 7 bases removed from V and 0 bases from J, the gap between germline ends came to 13 bases. CDR3 length: 14 amino acids. CDR3 in amino acids: CASITHLDSYEQYF. CDR3 nucleotides: TGTGCCAGCATCACGCATCTGGACTCCTACGAGCAGTACTTC.

The chain couples TRBV29-1 to TRBJ2-2, with TRBD1 identical over 10 bases. The CDR3 is 13 amino acids. CDR1 SQVTM and CDR2 ANQGSEA come from the germline V gene. V trimming: 7 bases; J trimming: 10 bases; junction bases outside the gene matches: 9. CDR3 in amino acids: CSGLGTGATELFF. The CDR3 DNA reads TGCAGCGGGCTGGGGACAGGGGCCACGGAGCTGTTTTTT.

The genes are TRBV20-1 and TRBJ2-3; 9 nucleotides match TRBD1. The germline CDR1 and CDR2 sequences are DFQATT and SNEGSKA (reference sequence). The CDR3 length is 19 residues. Trimming cost V 0 bases and J 4 bases; bases outside gene matches: 17. DNA for the CDR3: TGCAGTGCTAGAGATTGGGGACAGGGACTTAGAGGGGGACCAGATACGCAGTATTTT. Amino acid sequence: CSARDWGQGLRGGPDTQYF.

DNA for the CDR3: TGTGCCAGCAGCCAAGATCCCCAGGGAGTTGACACTGAAGCTTTCTTT. Translated, it gives CASSQDPQGVDTEAFF. This sequence joins TRBV4-2 and TRBJ1-1, with a weak D call TRBD1 (5 bases). The V end was cut by 0 bases, the J end by 3 bases, with 14 bases between. The CDR3 is made up of 16 amino acids. Germline CDR1 LGHNA, CDR2 YNFKEQ.

The chain employs TRBV4-1 and TRBJ1-2, with D possibly being TRBD1 (6 bases). Germline CDR1 reads MGHRA; CDR2 reads YSYEKL. This CDR3 is 16 amino acids long. Trimming removed 0 bases at V and 4 bases at J, with 15 bases between. Here the CDR3 DNA reads TGCGCCAGCAGCCAAGATCGACCACAGGGATCCTATGGCTACACCTTC. Translated: CASSQDRPQGSYGYTF.

J is TRBJ2-7 and V is TRBV27; 8 nucleotides agree with TRBD1. Germline V CDR1 and CDR2: MNHEY, SMNVEV (reference sequence). Germline trimming cut 4 bases from V and 3 bases from J; bases unmatched to any gene: 5. This CDR3 is built from 14 residues. In DNA form, the CDR3 reads TGTGCCAGCAGTTGGACAGGGCTCAACTACGAGCAGTACTTC. Amino acid sequence: CASSWTGLNYEQYF.